These T cell receptor beta chains were read from a single sample in a study of CD8+ T cells in alopecia areata. The repertoire was sequenced with immunoSEQ multiplex PCR; TCRdb's copy has only in-frame clones and lacks some. Of about 220,000 clones listed, more than 45% are singletons. The material was CD4+ T cells sorted from blood, obtained at week 4, from a patient treated with tofacitinib. Source of these receptors: a human donor with alopecia areata. Both conserved end residues are part of each CDR3. D genes are given only for firm matches. Rows may omit the clone size; those that give it use once, few, many or a size class.

v_call	d_call	clone_size	j_call	cdr3_aa	cdr3_nt
TRBV29-1	TRBD2	-	TRBJ2-5	CSANWGGRETQYF	TGCAGCGCCAATTGGGGCGGGAGAGAGACCCAGTACTTC
TRBV11-2	-	-	TRBJ1-2	CASSLRGKSYTF	TGTGCCAGCAGCTTGAGGGGAAAAAGCTACACCTTC
TRBV7-9	-	-	TRBJ2-7	CASSPGTSYEQYF	TGTGCCAGCAGCCCAGGGACAAGTTACGAGCAGTACTTC
TRBV2	-	once	TRBJ2-5	CASVQETQYF	TGTGCCAGCGTCCAAGAGACCCAGTACTTC
TRBV15	-	-	TRBJ1-2	CATSPSDQVYGYTF	TGTGCCACCAGCCCTTCGGACCAAGTCTATGGCTACACCTTC
TRBV25-1	TRBD2	once	TRBJ2-3	CASSEIAGGPDTQYF	TGTGCCAGCAGTGAAATAGCGGGGGGCCCAGATACGCAGTATTTT
TRBV4-1	-	-	TRBJ2-3	CASSQPRVTDTQYF	TGCGCCAGCAGCCAACCTAGAGTCACAGATACGCAGTATTTT
TRBV18	-	few	TRBJ2-6	CASSPTMAGANVLTF	TGTGCCAGCTCACCAACGATGGCTGGGGCCAACGTCCTGACTTTC
TRBV29-1	TRBD1	-	TRBJ1-4	CSAETGVAEKLFF	TGCAGCGCTGAGACAGGGGTAGCTGAAAAACTGTTTTTT
TRBV28	-	-	TRBJ1-2	CASSRSGYTF	TGTGCCAGCAGTAGATCTGGCTACACCTTC
TRBV4-1	TRBD1	-	TRBJ1-2	CASSRTGAKDYGYTF	TGCGCCAGCAGCCGGACAGGGGCTAAGGACTATGGCTACACCTTC
TRBV6-6	TRBD1	once	TRBJ2-4	CASSPTTGNIQYF	TGTGCCAGCAGTCCGACGACAGGGAACATTCAGTACTTC
TRBV7-2	-	few	TRBJ2-2	CASSLNTNTGELFF	TGTGCCAGCAGCTTGAACACCAACACCGGGGAGCTGTTTTTT
TRBV19	-	few	TRBJ2-7	CASSVQPGHYIYEQYF	TGTGCCAGTAGTGTTCAACCGGGACATTATATCTACGAGCAGTACTTC
TRBV9	-	-	TRBJ2-2	CASRPEGGGTGELFF	TGTGCCAGCAGACCGGAGGGGGGTGGAACCGGGGAGCTGTTTTTT
TRBV21-1	-	-	TRBJ1-5	CASSKATEMGKPQHF	TGTGCCAGCAGCAAAGCAACAGAAATGGGCAAGCCCCAGCATTTT
TRBV25-1	-	-	TRBJ1-1	CASSDRTDEAFF	TGTGCCAGCAGTGACCGGACAGATGAAGCTTTCTTT
TRBV2	-	once	TRBJ1-1	CASSEAMRNTEAFF	TGTGCCAGCAGTGAAGCGATGAGGAACACTGAAGCTTTCTTT
TRBV30	TRBD1	-	TRBJ2-7	CAWSTGQGNEQYF	TGTGCCTGGAGCACGGGACAGGGGAACGAGCAGTACTTC
TRBV19	TRBD1	-	TRBJ1-5	CASRDRATSNQPQHF	TGTGCCAGCCGGGACAGGGCTACTAGCAATCAGCCCCAGCATTTT
TRBV7-2	-	-	TRBJ1-2	CASSTGLPAYGYTF	TGTGCCAGCAGCACGGGACTCCCGGCCTATGGCTACACCTTC
TRBV4-3	-	few	TRBJ1-2	CASSQDVTGANYGYTF	TGCGCCAGCAGCCAAGATGTGACAGGAGCTAACTATGGCTACACCTTC
TRBV10-3	-	-	TRBJ2-7	CATSDGGYEQYF	TGTGCTACATCAGATGGGGGTTACGAGCAGTACTTC
TRBV7-2	-	-	TRBJ2-3	CASSFRVSTDTQYF	TGTGCCAGCAGCTTTCGGGTATCCACAGATACGCAGTATTTT
TRBV7-2	TRBD2	-	TRBJ2-7	CASSPPSGGPYEQYF	TGTGCCAGCAGCCCACCTAGCGGGGGACCCTACGAGCAGTACTTC
TRBV15	-	-	TRBJ2-7	CATSRDLDTTEYF	TGTGCCACCAGCAGAGATCTGGACACAACGGAGTACTTC
TRBV29-1	-	-	TRBJ1-1	CSVVGGNTEAFF	TGCAGCGTTGTAGGGGGGAACACTGAAGCTTTCTTT
TRBV7-2	-	few	TRBJ2-5	CASSFQGGQYF	TGTGCCAGCAGCTTTCAAGGGGGCCAGTACTTC
TRBV11-3	TRBD2	-	TRBJ2-5	CASSFGTSGNQETQYF	TGTGCCAGCAGCTTTGGGACTAGCGGAAACCAAGAGACCCAGTACTTC
TRBV30	-	few	TRBJ1-1	CAWDQGAEEAFF	TGTGCCTGGGACCAGGGAGCCGAAGAAGCTTTCTTT
TRBV29-1	-	few	TRBJ2-3	CSVDPGFADTQYF	TGCAGCGTTGATCCAGGGTTTGCAGATACGCAGTATTTT
TRBV25-1	-	-	TRBJ2-2	CASSPGNTGELFF	TGTGCCAGCAGTCCAGGGAACACCGGGGAGCTGTTTTTT
TRBV7-2	-	-	TRBJ1-5	CASGSTDQPQHF	TGTGCCAGCGGTTCGACAGATCAGCCCCAGCATTTT
TRBV9	TRBD1	-	TRBJ2-7	CASSVGTASYEQYF	TGTGCCAGCAGCGTGGGGACAGCCTCCTACGAGCAGTACTTC
TRBV18	-	few	TRBJ2-1	CASSPPGPTVSYNEQFF	TGTGCCAGCTCACCTCCTGGGCCGACGGTATCCTACAATGAGCAGTTCTTC
TRBV30	-	-	TRBJ2-7	CAWSPGTVTQYF	TGTGCCTGGAGTCCCGGGACGGTTACGCAGTACTTC
TRBV11-2	TRBD2	-	TRBJ2-7	CASSVSGENSYEQYF	TGTGCCAGCAGCGTCAGCGGGGAAAACTCCTACGAGCAGTACTTC
TRBV7-2	TRBD2	few	TRBJ2-7	CASSFKRETYEQYF	TGTGCCAGCAGCTTCAAGCGGGAAACCTACGAGCAGTACTTC
TRBV29-1	-	-	TRBJ1-1	CSVEVRGLNTEAFF	TGCAGCGTTGAAGTGCGCGGGCTGAACACTGAAGCTTTCTTT
TRBV9	-	few	TRBJ2-2	CASSEWTANTGELFF	TGTGCCAGCAGCGAATGGACGGCGAACACCGGGGAGCTGTTTTTT
TRBV19	-	-	TRBJ1-1	CASSTDTGLGEAFF	TGTGCCAGTAGTACTGATACAGGGTTGGGTGAAGCTTTCTTT
TRBV9	-	-	TRBJ2-3	CASSSVRGSTDTQYF	TGTGCCAGCAGCTCCGTTCGGGGTAGCACAGATACGCAGTATTTT
TRBV29-1	-	-	TRBJ2-3	CSSGGTDTQYF	TGCAGCTCAGGCGGCACAGATACGCAGTATTTT
TRBV5-1	TRBD1	-	TRBJ2-5	CASSYGTGKTQYF	TGTGCCAGCAGCTACGGGACAGGAAAGACCCAGTACTTC
TRBV11-2	TRBD1	-	TRBJ2-7	CASSLEGTGVYEQYF	TGTGCCAGCAGCTTAGAGGGGACAGGGGTTTACGAGCAGTACTTC
TRBV30	-	-	TRBJ2-3	CAWSPGRRDTDTQYF	TGTGCCTGGAGTCCCGGTCGAAGGGACACAGATACGCAGTATTTT
TRBV5-6	-	-	TRBJ1-1	CASSLTIRTSEAFF	TGTGCCAGCAGCTTGACCATCCGGACAAGTGAAGCTTTCTTT
TRBV15	-	-	TRBJ1-1	CATSRAVGENTEAFF	TGTGCCACCAGCAGAGCCGTGGGAGAGAACACTGAAGCTTTCTTT
TRBV7-2	-	-	TRBJ2-7	CASSPNTGTRSEQYF	TGTGCCAGCAGCCCCAACACGGGAACGCGGAGCGAGCAGTACTTC
TRBV5-6	-	-	TRBJ2-5	CASSLIVTRGEETQYF	TGTGCCAGCAGCTTGATTGTGACGAGGGGAGAAGAGACCCAGTACTTC
TRBV30	-	-	TRBJ1-1	CAWRGRANTEAFF	TGTGCCTGGAGGGGACGGGCGAACACTGAAGCTTTCTTT
TRBV20-1	-	-	TRBJ1-2	CSASPTYGYTF	TGCAGTGCTAGTCCTACCTATGGCTACACCTTC
TRBV29-1	-	few	TRBJ2-7	CSVRDGTYEQYF	TGCAGCGTCCGGGACGGTACCTACGAGCAGTACTTC